Below, 5 T cell receptor beta chains from the same sample are listed, as sequenced in a study of T cells expressing NK-cell markers. TCRdb processed the 5' RACE reads again and assigns one entry to each CDR3 protein, with no DNA. This sample's clone table lists about half a million distinct CDR3 sequences. The sequenced sample was blood T cells: a sorted CD56 or NKG2C T cell subset, CD4+ or CD8+ T cells, or bulk PBMC T cells (not recorded which). These TCRs come from a woman aged 50 to 60 in good health.

The chain joins TRBV15 to TRBJ2-3; the D call of TRBD2 rests on TCRdb alone, since no DNA is present to check it. The CDR3 is 14 amino acids. The germline gives CDR1 LNHNV, CDR2 YYDKDF (reference sequence). The CDR3 sequence is CATAGGSFTDTQYF.

J is TRBJ2-7 and V is TRBV9; the D gene TCRdb calls, TRBD2, cannot be checked with no DNA. Germline V lookup: CDR1 SGDLS, CDR2 YYNGEE. The length of the CDR3 is 14 residues. This CDR3 reads CASSVAGVGYEQYF.

The chain recombines TRBV19 with TRBJ2-1; TCRdb designates TRBD2, a call that cannot be tested without DNA. The CDR3 consists of 13 residues. Germline V CDR1 and CDR2: LNHDA, SQIVND (reference sequence). The CDR3 loop is CASSIQSGNREFF.

V usage is TRBV3-1 and J usage is TRBJ2-1. Per the germline V gene, CDR1 is LGHDT and CDR2 is YNNKEL (reference sequence). The CDR3 consists of 13 residues. Here the CDR3 reads CASSQVVLTEQFF.

The chain joins TRBV12-3 or TRBV12-4 to TRBJ2-1. CDR3 length equals 17 residues. CDR3 residues: CASSPRRTKDSYNEQFF.